This T cell receptor beta chain was observed in a study of T cells in localized non-small cell lung cancer. Whole-study findings and limits: A median of 57 clones ranked among the top 100 in tumor appeared in adjacent lung. Among blood samples, higher T cell density accompanied longer overall survival. Uninvolved neighboring lung showed the greatest T cell clonality, exceeding tumor.

Trimming stripped 1 base from V and 8 bases from J, with 14 bases between. The CDR3 runs 15 residues. Germline V gene sequence: CDR1 SEHNR, CDR2 FQNEAQ (reference sequence). A word on this clone: What it recognizes is unknown.

Here immunoSEQ multiplex PCR was the method, and the copy in TCRdb shows in-frame clones only, minus some. The profile shows about 52,000 clones, around 84% of them singletons. The material was PBMCs, obtained before any cancer treatment. The chain links TRBV7-9 to TRBJ1-4, with a weak D call TRBD1 (6 bases). The TCR sequence derives from a female donor with stage II lung adenocarcinoma. The CDR3 spells CASSLGAGEREKLFF. CDR3 coding DNA: TGTGCCAGCAGCTTAGGTGCAGGGGAGCGAGAAAAACTGTTTTTT.